This T cell receptor (beta chain) emerged from a study of control samples from healthy donors and cancer patients. Sequencing used immunoSEQ multiplex PCR; TCRdb keeps in-frame clones, though not all of them. This table has tens of thousands of clones, roughly 90% appearing once. The germline gives CDR1 SGHRS, CDR2 YFSETQ. Trimming left V 0 bases short and J 8 bases short, with 14 bases between. This CDR3 spans 14 amino acids. The receptor's source is a woman in her seventies in good health. This rearrangement joins TRBV5-1 to TRBJ1-2; D call uncertain. The sequenced sample consisted of blood. The CDR3: CASSLDAPERGYTF. The CDR3 DNA reads TGCGCCAGCAGCTTGGACGCTCCTGAAAGGGGCTACACCTTC.